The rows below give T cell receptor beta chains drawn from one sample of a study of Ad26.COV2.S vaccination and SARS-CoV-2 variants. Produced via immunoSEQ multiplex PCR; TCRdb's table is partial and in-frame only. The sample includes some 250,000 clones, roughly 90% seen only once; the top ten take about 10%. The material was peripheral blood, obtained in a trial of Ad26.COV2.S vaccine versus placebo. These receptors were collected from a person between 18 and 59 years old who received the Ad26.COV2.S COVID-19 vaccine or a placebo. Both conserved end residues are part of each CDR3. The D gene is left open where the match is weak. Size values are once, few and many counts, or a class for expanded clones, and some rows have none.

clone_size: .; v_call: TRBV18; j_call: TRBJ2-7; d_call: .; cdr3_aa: CASSQGGSSYEQYF; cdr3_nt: TGTGCCAGCTCACAGGGGGGGAGCTCCTACGAGCAGTACTTC
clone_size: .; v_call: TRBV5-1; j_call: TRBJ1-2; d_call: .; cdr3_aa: CASSLPRGPGKGGYTF; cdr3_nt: TGCGCCAGCAGCTTACCACGGGGGCCAGGGAAGGGCGGCTACACCTTC
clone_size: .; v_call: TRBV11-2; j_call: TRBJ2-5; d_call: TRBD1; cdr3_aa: CASSLEGTGRETQYF; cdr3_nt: TGTGCCAGCAGCTTAGAAGGGACAGGGCGCGAGACCCAGTACTTC
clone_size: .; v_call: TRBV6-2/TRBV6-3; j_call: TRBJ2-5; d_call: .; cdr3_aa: CASSYSLGFGQTQYF; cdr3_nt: TGTGCCAGCAGTTACTCTCTGGGGTTCGGTCAGACCCAGTACTTC
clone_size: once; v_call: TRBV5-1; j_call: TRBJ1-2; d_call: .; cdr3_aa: CASSLAMSAGGYTF; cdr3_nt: TGCGCCAGCAGCTTGGCCATGTCGGCGGGTGGCTACACCTTC
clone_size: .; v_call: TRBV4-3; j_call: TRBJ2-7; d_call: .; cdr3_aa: CASSQEASVYEQYF; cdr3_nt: TGCGCCAGCAGCCAAGAAGCTAGCGTCTACGAGCAGTACTTC
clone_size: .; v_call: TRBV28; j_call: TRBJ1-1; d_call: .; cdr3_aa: CASSSPGGVATEAFF; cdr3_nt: TGTGCCAGCAGTTCTCCGGGGGGGGTCGCGACTGAAGCTTTCTTT
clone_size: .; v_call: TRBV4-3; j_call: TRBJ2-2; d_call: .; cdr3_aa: CASSQGRATGELFF; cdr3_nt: TGCGCCAGCAGCCAAGGGCGAGCGACCGGGGAGCTGTTTTTT
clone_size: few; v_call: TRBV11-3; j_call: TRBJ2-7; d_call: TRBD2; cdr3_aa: CASSSGLAGSYEQYF; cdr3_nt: TGTGCCAGCAGCTCTGGACTAGCGGGATCCTACGAGCAGTACTTC
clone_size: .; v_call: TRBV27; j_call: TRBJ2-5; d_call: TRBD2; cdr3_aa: CASSLAGGRETQYF; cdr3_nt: TGTGCCAGCAGTTTAGCGGGAGGGCGGGAGACCCAGTACTTC
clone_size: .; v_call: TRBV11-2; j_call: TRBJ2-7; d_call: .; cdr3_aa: CASSPAGMGYYEQYF; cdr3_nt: TGTGCCAGCAGCCCCGCGGGGATGGGGTATTACGAGCAGTACTTC
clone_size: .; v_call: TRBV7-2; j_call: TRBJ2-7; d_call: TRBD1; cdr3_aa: CASSLASGQGYEQYF; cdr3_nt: TGTGCCAGCAGCTTAGCGTCGGGACAGGGCTACGAGCAGTACTTC
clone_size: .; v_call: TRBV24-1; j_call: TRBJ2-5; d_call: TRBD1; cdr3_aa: CATSEGDRALPETQYF; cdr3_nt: TGTGCCACCAGTGAAGGTGACAGGGCCCTTCCAGAGACCCAGTACTTC
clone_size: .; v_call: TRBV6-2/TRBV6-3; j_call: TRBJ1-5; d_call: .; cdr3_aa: CASSWVRGGQPQHF; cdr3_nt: TGTGCCAGCAGTTGGGTGAGGGGCGGACAGCCCCAGCATTTT
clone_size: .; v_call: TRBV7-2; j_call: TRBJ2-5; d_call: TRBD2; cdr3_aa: CASSPGTSPPFETQYF; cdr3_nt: TGTGCCAGCAGCCCCGGGACTAGCCCCCCGTTCGAGACCCAGTACTTC
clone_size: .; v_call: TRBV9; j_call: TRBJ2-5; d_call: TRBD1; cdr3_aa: CASSMQGVQETQYF; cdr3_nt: TGTGCCAGCAGCATGCAGGGGGTCCAAGAGACCCAGTACTTC
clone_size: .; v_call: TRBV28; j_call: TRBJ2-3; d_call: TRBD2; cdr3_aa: CASPPLDQGLAGGPLNTDTQYF; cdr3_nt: TGTGCCAGTCCCCCTTTGGACCAGGGACTAGCGGGAGGGCCTCTCAACACAGATACGCAGTATTTT
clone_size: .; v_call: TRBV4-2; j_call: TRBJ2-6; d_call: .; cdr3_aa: CASSLDSSKPGANVLTF; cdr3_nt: TGTGCCAGCAGCCTCGACTCATCTAAACCCGGGGCCAACGTCCTGACTTTC
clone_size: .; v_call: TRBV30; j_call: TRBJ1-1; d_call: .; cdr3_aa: CAWSARRPSEAFF; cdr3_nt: TGTGCCTGGAGTGCCAGGCGGCCGTCCGAGGCTTTCTTT
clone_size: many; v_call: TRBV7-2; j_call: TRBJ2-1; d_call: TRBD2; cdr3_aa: CASRSGGARRNEQFF; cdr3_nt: TGTGCCAGCAGGTCCGGGGGGGCGCGGCGGAATGAGCAGTTCTTC
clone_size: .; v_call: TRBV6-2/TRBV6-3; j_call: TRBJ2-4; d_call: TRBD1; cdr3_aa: CASSPHRTGTDIQYF; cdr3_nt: TGTGCCAGCAGTCCCCACCGGACAGGGACGGACATTCAGTACTTC
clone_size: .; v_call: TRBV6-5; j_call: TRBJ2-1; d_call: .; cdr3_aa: CASRIDSYNEQFF; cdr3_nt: TGTGCCAGCAGGATAGACTCCTACAATGAGCAGTTCTTC
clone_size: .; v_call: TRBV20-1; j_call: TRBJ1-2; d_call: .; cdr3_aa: CSASLIYGYTF; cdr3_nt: TGCAGTGCTAGTCTCATTTATGGCTACACCTTC
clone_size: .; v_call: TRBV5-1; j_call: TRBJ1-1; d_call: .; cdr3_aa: CASTGTSDTEAFF; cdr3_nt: TGCGCCAGCACTGGGACATCTGACACTGAAGCTTTCTTT
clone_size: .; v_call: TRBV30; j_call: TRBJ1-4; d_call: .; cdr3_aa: CAWGGTRGEKLFF; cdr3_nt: TGTGCCTGGGGCGGGACGCGAGGTGAAAAACTGTTTTTT
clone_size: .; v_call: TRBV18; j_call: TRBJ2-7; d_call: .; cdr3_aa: CASSPVGDRTYEQYF; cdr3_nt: TGTGCCAGCTCACCCGTAGGCGACAGGACCTACGAGCAGTACTTC
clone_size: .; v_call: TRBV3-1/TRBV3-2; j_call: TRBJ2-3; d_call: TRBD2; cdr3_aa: CASSLMGLAGGPSVVDTQYF; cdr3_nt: TGTGCCAGCAGCCTAATGGGACTAGCGGGAGGGCCCAGTGTAGTAGATACGCAGTATTTT
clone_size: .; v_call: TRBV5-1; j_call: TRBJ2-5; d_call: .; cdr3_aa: CASSRRPQETQYF; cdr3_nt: TGCGCCAGCAGCAGGCGGCCTCAAGAGACCCAGTACTTC
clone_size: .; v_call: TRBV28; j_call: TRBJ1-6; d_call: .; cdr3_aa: CASSLYEGQNSPLHF; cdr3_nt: TGTGCCAGCAGTTTATATGAGGGGCAGAATTCACCCCTCCACTTT
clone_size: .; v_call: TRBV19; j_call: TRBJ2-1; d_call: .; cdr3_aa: CASIGDEQFF; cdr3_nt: TGTGCCAGTATCGGGGATGAGCAGTTCTTC
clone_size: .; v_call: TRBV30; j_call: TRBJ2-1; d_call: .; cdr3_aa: CAWSQLARYNEQFF; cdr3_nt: TGTGCCTGGAGTCAGCTAGCGCGGTACAATGAGCAGTTCTTC
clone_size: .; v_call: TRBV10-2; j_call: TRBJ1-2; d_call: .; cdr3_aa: CASSAGLGYTF; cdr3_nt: TGCGCCAGCAGTGCAGGGCTCGGCTACACCTTC
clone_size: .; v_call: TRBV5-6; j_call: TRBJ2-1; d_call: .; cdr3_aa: CASSPWATNEQFF; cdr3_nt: TGTGCCAGCAGCCCCTGGGCTACCAATGAGCAGTTCTTC
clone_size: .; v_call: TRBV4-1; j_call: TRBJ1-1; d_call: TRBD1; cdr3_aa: CASSQKIGGQDTEAFF; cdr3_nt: TGCGCCAGCAGCCAAAAGATTGGGGGACAGGACACTGAAGCTTTCTTT
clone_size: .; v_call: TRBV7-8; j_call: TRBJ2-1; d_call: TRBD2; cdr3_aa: CASSLAGGRDKSEQFF; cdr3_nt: TGTGCCAGCAGCTTAGCCGGGGGGAGAGACAAGAGTGAGCAGTTCTTC
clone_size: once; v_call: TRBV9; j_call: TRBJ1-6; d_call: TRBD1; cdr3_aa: CASSPAQGADSPLHF; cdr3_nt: TGTGCCAGCAGCCCCGCACAGGGGGCGGATTCACCCCTCCACTTT
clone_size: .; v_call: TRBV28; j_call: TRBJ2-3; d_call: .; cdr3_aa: CASSPLGAGQEDTQYF; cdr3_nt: TGTGCCAGCAGTCCCTTAGGGGCAGGGCAAGAAGATACGCAGTATTTT
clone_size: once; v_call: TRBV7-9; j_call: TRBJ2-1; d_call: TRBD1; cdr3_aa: CASSLETRTGYNEQFF; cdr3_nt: TGTGCCAGCAGCTTAGAGACCAGGACAGGTTACAATGAGCAGTTCTTC
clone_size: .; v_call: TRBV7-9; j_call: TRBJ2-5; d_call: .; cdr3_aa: CASSFYGAVQETQYF; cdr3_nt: TGTGCCAGCAGCTTCTACGGGGCGGTCCAAGAGACCCAGTACTTC
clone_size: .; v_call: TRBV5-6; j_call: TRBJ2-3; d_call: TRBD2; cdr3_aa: CASSPDPSGPTDTQYF; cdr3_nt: TGTGCCAGCAGCCCCGACCCTAGCGGCCCCACAGATACGCAGTATTTT
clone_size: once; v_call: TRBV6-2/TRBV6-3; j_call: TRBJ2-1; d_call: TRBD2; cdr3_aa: CASSSMGLAGRDNEQFF; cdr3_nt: TGTGCCAGCAGTTCCATGGGACTAGCGGGGAGAGACAATGAGCAGTTCTTC